The rows below give T cell receptor beta chains drawn from one sample of a study of cytomegalovirus exposure and HLA in healthy donors. TCRdb keeps only in-frame clones here, not all; method: immunoSEQ multiplex PCR. This sample has tens of thousands of clones; 55% to 70% occur once, and the top ten carry 5.5% to 6.5%. Sequences were obtained from PBMCs. The receptors were gathered from a boy between 10 and 17 years old in good health and CMV-seropositive. Each CDR3 is given with its conserved first and last residue. D genes are given only for firm matches. The size of a clone is reported for some rows only, either as once, few or many, or as a class for expanded clones.

d_call: -; j_call: TRBJ1-1; clone_size: -; v_call: TRBV29-1; cdr3_aa: CSVVKDRMNTEAFF; cdr3_nt: TGCAGCGTTGTAAAAGACAGGATGAACACTGAAGCTTTCTTT
d_call: -; j_call: TRBJ1-6; clone_size: once; v_call: TRBV10-2; cdr3_aa: CASNRGGADSPLHF; cdr3_nt: TGCGCCAGCAACCGAGGGGGGGCTGATTCACCCCTCCACTTT
d_call: -; j_call: TRBJ2-2; clone_size: -; v_call: TRBV4-1; cdr3_aa: CASSQEVLALTGELFF; cdr3_nt: TGCGCCAGCAGCCAAGAAGTCCTAGCTCTCACCGGGGAGCTGTTTTTT
d_call: TRBD1; j_call: TRBJ2-2; clone_size: few; v_call: TRBV29-1; cdr3_aa: CSVRTGLTGELFF; cdr3_nt: TGCAGCGTTCGGACAGGGCTAACCGGGGAGCTGTTTTTT
d_call: -; j_call: TRBJ1-1; clone_size: -; v_call: TRBV5-1; cdr3_aa: CASRQDHTEAFF; cdr3_nt: TGCGCCAGCAGACAGGACCACACTGAAGCTTTCTTT
d_call: TRBD1; j_call: TRBJ1-5; clone_size: -; v_call: TRBV19; cdr3_aa: CASNTVGTVKTTNQPQHF; cdr3_nt: TGTGCCAGTAACACCGTCGGGACAGTTAAAACGACTAATCAGCCCCAGCATTTT
d_call: -; j_call: TRBJ2-3; clone_size: -; v_call: TRBV29-1; cdr3_aa: CSAQTGHTQYF; cdr3_nt: TGCAGCGCCCAAACAGGTCATACGCAGTATTTT
d_call: -; j_call: TRBJ2-1; clone_size: -; v_call: TRBV7-2; cdr3_aa: CASSLGSQNPYNEQFF; cdr3_nt: TGTGCCAGCAGCTTAGGTAGCCAAAACCCCTACAATGAGCAGTTCTTC
d_call: TRBD1; j_call: TRBJ2-7; clone_size: -; v_call: TRBV6-6; cdr3_aa: CASSYSPGQGRDEQYF; cdr3_nt: TGTGCCAGCAGTTACTCCCCCGGACAGGGTAGGGACGAGCAGTACTTC
d_call: TRBD1; j_call: TRBJ2-7; clone_size: -; v_call: TRBV4-1; cdr3_aa: CASSQIWDRRYEQYF; cdr3_nt: TGCGCCAGCAGCCAAATCTGGGACAGACGCTACGAGCAGTACTTC
d_call: -; j_call: TRBJ1-6; clone_size: -; v_call: TRBV6-5; cdr3_aa: CASKREGGGSLHF; cdr3_nt: TGTGCCAGCAAGAGGGAAGGAGGTGGATCCCTCCACTTT
d_call: TRBD2; j_call: TRBJ2-1; clone_size: -; v_call: TRBV5-1; cdr3_aa: CASSSISGLGSYNEQFF; cdr3_nt: TGCGCCAGCAGCTCCATTAGCGGGCTAGGCTCCTACAATGAGCAGTTCTTC
d_call: -; j_call: TRBJ1-1; clone_size: -; v_call: TRBV9; cdr3_aa: CASSVDPGPLNTEAFF; cdr3_nt: TGTGCCAGCAGCGTAGATCCAGGGCCACTGAACACTGAAGCTTTCTTT
d_call: -; j_call: TRBJ1-2; clone_size: once; v_call: TRBV4-1; cdr3_aa: CASSQEAGGYTF; cdr3_nt: TGCGCCAGCAGCCAAGAGGCAGGTGGCTACACCTTC
d_call: -; j_call: TRBJ1-1; clone_size: -; v_call: TRBV19; cdr3_aa: CASSIGGLNTEAFF; cdr3_nt: TGTGCCAGTAGTATAGGAGGGCTGAACACTGAAGCTTTCTTT
d_call: -; j_call: TRBJ1-1; clone_size: -; v_call: TRBV29-1; cdr3_aa: CSVGDRPPIVAFF; cdr3_nt: TGCAGCGTGGGCGACAGGCCCCCTATAGTAGCTTTCTTT
d_call: -; j_call: TRBJ1-2; clone_size: -; v_call: TRBV4-1; cdr3_aa: CASSHAGGALRDYGYTF; cdr3_nt: TGCGCCAGCAGCCACGCCGGGGGGGCCCTTAGGGACTATGGCTACACCTTC
d_call: TRBD1; j_call: TRBJ2-2; clone_size: -; v_call: TRBV29-1; cdr3_aa: CSVGGTGVTGELFF; cdr3_nt: TGCAGCGTCGGAGGGACAGGGGTTACCGGGGAGCTGTTTTTT
d_call: TRBD2; j_call: TRBJ2-1; clone_size: -; v_call: TRBV4-3; cdr3_aa: CASSQVGTSGHYNEQFF; cdr3_nt: TGCGCCAGCAGCCAAGTCGGGACTAGCGGGCACTACAATGAGCAGTTCTTC
d_call: -; j_call: TRBJ1-4; clone_size: -; v_call: TRBV15; cdr3_aa: CATSRVPGEWQKLFF; cdr3_nt: TGTGCCACCAGCAGAGTGCCAGGGGAGTGGCAAAAACTGTTTTTT
d_call: TRBD1; j_call: TRBJ1-6; clone_size: -; v_call: TRBV5-1; cdr3_aa: CASRGTAGNSPLHF; cdr3_nt: TGCGCCAGCAGGGGGACAGCGGGTAATTCACCCCTCCACTTT
d_call: -; j_call: TRBJ2-7; clone_size: few; v_call: TRBV9; cdr3_aa: CASSVEWEAHYEQYF; cdr3_nt: TGTGCCAGCAGCGTAGAGTGGGAGGCCCACTACGAGCAGTACTTC
d_call: -; j_call: TRBJ1-5; clone_size: -; v_call: TRBV5-4; cdr3_aa: CASSRTVGQPQHF; cdr3_nt: TGTGCCAGCAGCCGGACAGTTGGTCAGCCCCAGCATTTT
d_call: TRBD1; j_call: TRBJ2-3; clone_size: -; v_call: TRBV5-1; cdr3_aa: CASSLAGTGRSDTQYF; cdr3_nt: TGCGCCAGCAGCTTGGCCGGGACAGGGAGGTCCGATACGCAGTATTTT
d_call: -; j_call: TRBJ2-5; clone_size: -; v_call: TRBV5-3; cdr3_aa: CARSLRRKTQYF; cdr3_nt: TGTGCCAGAAGTCTACGGCGGAAGACCCAGTACTTC
d_call: TRBD2; j_call: TRBJ2-5; clone_size: -; v_call: TRBV27; cdr3_aa: CASSWRAGGSKTQYF; cdr3_nt: TGTGCCAGCAGTTGGAGGGCGGGAGGTAGCAAGACCCAGTACTTC
d_call: TRBD1; j_call: TRBJ2-7; clone_size: -; v_call: TRBV6-5; cdr3_aa: CASSTGATTYEQYF; cdr3_nt: TGTGCCAGCAGCACAGGGGCTACCACCTACGAGCAGTACTTC
d_call: -; j_call: TRBJ1-6; clone_size: -; v_call: TRBV2; cdr3_aa: CASSDEGVPRSPLHF; cdr3_nt: TGTGCCAGCAGTGATGAGGGGGTACCCCGCTCACCCCTCCACTTT
d_call: -; j_call: TRBJ2-1; clone_size: few; v_call: TRBV19; cdr3_aa: CASRLTGDNEQFF; cdr3_nt: TGTGCCAGTAGACTAACGGGGGACAATGAGCAGTTCTTC
d_call: -; j_call: TRBJ1-1; clone_size: few; v_call: TRBV7-9; cdr3_aa: CASSSQGWNTEAFF; cdr3_nt: TGTGCCAGCAGCTCTCAGGGTTGGAACACTGAAGCTTTCTTT
d_call: -; j_call: TRBJ1-1; clone_size: few; v_call: TRBV6-1; cdr3_aa: CASRPQGNTEAFF; cdr3_nt: TGTGCCAGTCGGCCCCAGGGGAACACTGAAGCTTTCTTT
d_call: -; j_call: TRBJ1-1; clone_size: -; v_call: TRBV7-3; cdr3_aa: CASSLEENTEAFF; cdr3_nt: TGTGCCAGCAGCTTAGAGGAGAACACTGAAGCTTTCTTT
d_call: TRBD2; j_call: TRBJ2-1; clone_size: few; v_call: TRBV7-6; cdr3_aa: CASSPTSGGAYNEQFF; cdr3_nt: TGTGCCAGCAGCCCGACTAGCGGGGGGGCCTACAATGAGCAGTTCTTC
d_call: TRBD2; j_call: TRBJ2-3; clone_size: -; v_call: TRBV2; cdr3_aa: CASSDIAGSTDTQYF; cdr3_nt: TGTGCCAGCAGTGATATAGCGGGAAGCACAGATACGCAGTATTTT
d_call: TRBD2; j_call: TRBJ2-7; clone_size: once; v_call: TRBV7-2; cdr3_aa: CASSLAGRGPYEQYF; cdr3_nt: TGTGCCAGCAGCTTAGCAGGGAGGGGCCCCTACGAGCAGTACTTC